These 6 T cell receptor beta chains came from one sample sequenced in a study of chemoradiotherapy in HPV16-positive cancers (dated by TCRdb to about 2022). Libraries were made using the immunoSEQ multiplex PCR assay. In TCRdb, the immuneACCESS table is reduced to in-frame sequences with V and J assigned. These tables do not hold every clone; where another copy was compared, an unresolved V gene accounts for under half, and the others remain unexplained. This sample lists about 11,000 clones; roughly four fifths were detected once. Of the sample, roughly 7% falls within the top ten clones. The sample was acquired from a patient who underwent chemoradiotherapy. Source of these receptors: a human donor with HPV-associated anogenital cancer.

The chain is built from TRBV4-3 and TRBJ2-1; D might be TRBD2 (5 bases). Germline loops: CDR1 LGHNA, CDR2 YSLEER. V lost 1 base to trimming and J lost 5 bases, with 18 bases between them. The CDR3 has 17 amino acids. This CDR3 reads CASSQGSPWEPNNEQFF. For the CDR3, the DNA is TGCGCCAGCAGCCAAGGGTCCCCGTGGGAGCCCAACAATGAGCAGTTCTTC.

The V gene is TRBV11-2, the J gene TRBJ2-5, with 8 bases identical to TRBD2. The CDR3 consists of 15 residues. The germline V gene has CDR1 SGHAT and CDR2 FQNNGV. With 2 bases clipped from V and 1 base from J, the junction kept 3 bases outside the gene matches. CDR3 region: CASSLTGGSQETQYF. For the CDR3, the DNA is TGTGCCAGCAGCTTAACGGGAGGGTCCCAAGAGACCCAGTACTTC.

This clone was recorded a few times. The chain is built from TRBV5-5 and TRBJ2-3; 14 positions match TRBD2. The length of the CDR3 is 16 residues. CDR1 is SGHKS, CDR2 YYEKEE, per germline (reference sequence). J lost 5 bases, V lost 8 bases, and 10 bases had no gene match. CDR3 loop: CASVSGTSGRLDTQYF. The CDR3 nucleotides are TGTGCCAGTGTTTCCGGGACTAGCGGGAGATTAGATACGCAGTATTTT.

This clone has only a few counts. This chain joins TRBV6-1 and TRBJ2-7; 8 bases align to TRBD2. CDR3 length equals 14 residues. Looked up from germline, CDR1 is MNHNS and CDR2 is SASEGT. J lost 1 base, V lost 8 bases, and 7 bases had no gene match. This CDR3 reads CASLGLDRSYEQYF. The CDR3 region has the DNA TGTGCCAGCCTGGGACTAGATAGATCCTACGAGCAGTACTTC.

This clone was picked up a small number of times. The chain links TRBV19 to TRBJ2-7; no clear D. CDR1 LNHDA and CDR2 SQIVND come from the germline V gene (reference sequence). With 2 bases removed from V and 6 bases from J, the gap between germline ends came to 14 bases. This CDR3 is built from 14 residues. CDR3 nucleotide sequence: TGTGCCAGTAGTATACGAGCTGCAGTCACCGAGCAGTACTTC. It specifies CASSIRAAVTEQYF. Combining the CDR3 with reference TRBV19 and TRBJ2-7 gives the whole variable domain DGGITQSPKYLFRKEGQNVTLSCEQNLNHDAMYWYRQDPGQGLRLIYYSQIVNDFQKGDIAEGYSVSREKKESFPLTVTSAQKNPTAFYLCASSIRAAVTEQYFGPGTRLTVT.

This clone was counted only a few times. The chain uses TRBV5-1 and TRBJ2-6; D is possibly TRBD2 (6 bases). V lost 3 bases and J 0 bases, leaving 10 bases between the germline ends. The CDR3 totals 16 residues. Looked up from germline, CDR1 is SGHRS and CDR2 is YFSETQ. The CDR3 DNA follows: TGCGCCAGCAGCTGGGGGAGGAGCTCTGGGGCCAACGTCCTGACTTTC. Translating it yields CASSWGRSSGANVLTF.